This T cell receptor (beta chain) derives from a study of blood T cells in healthy people across ages (dated by TCRdb to between 2014 and 2017). Regarding the study in general: Template switching captured roughly one uniquely barcoded TCR beta cDNA molecule per two T cells in model experiments. To avoid experimental bias, donors of different ages were spread randomly across the sequencing lanes. To track age-related changes in TCR beta repertoire diversity, the study relied on deep sequencing normalized with unique cDNA molecular identifiers. Two additional independent replicas of 1 million unique cDNA reads from the same blood draw were analyzed for two donors (one aged 18 to 29 and one aged 80 or older). The donors were divided into four age groups: young (average around 16 years), middle-aged (almost 40), aged (around 67) and long-lived (roughly 82).

A word on this clonotype: Its antigen remains unidentified. No base quality values were provided; no much bigger clone lies one nucleotide off.

The full study reports these points: Compared with the aged group, the long-lived group had more naive CD4+ T cells, fewer expanded clones and increased TCR diversity, suggesting age selection. Because profiling used bulk unsorted PBMCs, naive and antigen-experienced compartments could not be compared conclusively. Total diversity estimates from one million sequenced T cells were considered lower bounds and underestimates. As age increased, observed TCR beta diversity per million T cells dropped in a roughly linear way, and a significant reduction was already evident by age around 41. There was a strong correlation between observed TCR beta diversity and the percentage of naive T cells measured by flow cytometry. Because donor CMV infection status was unknown, age-related changes in expanded clonotypes were potentially confounded.

From the cysteine through the phenylalanine, the CDR3 covers 15 amino acids. Only the CDR3 DNA stays, 45 bases, in frame from base 1. In the germline V gene (reference sequence), CDR1 corresponds to MNHEY and CDR2 to SMNVEV. The V end loses 5 bases and the J end loses 8 bases, and a stretch of 19 bases separates them. Receptor libraries were prepared by 5' RACE. The sequencing machine was an Illumina HiSeq 2500. A second roughly 7 to 11 cycle PCR used a sample-barcoded 5' primer and a J-beta primer mix. A template-switch 5' adaptor carrying 12 random nucleotides introduced a unique molecular identifier onto each TCR beta cDNA molecule. Each sample yielded at least 2.5 million CDR3-containing paired-end reads. The Mint cDNA synthesis kit, primed by a TRBC-specific oligonucleotide, was used to synthesize first-strand cDNA from all RNA. Following uracil-DNA glycosylase treatment, a first 18-cycle PCR with universal primers M1SS and BC2_uni_R was performed on all cDNA. The source study handled its data this way. For normalization, 1 million high-quality reads, each with a distinct molecular identifier, were randomly selected from each sample. Instead of being binned into consensus sequences, reads that shared molecular identifiers were thrown out. MiTCR, with a Q25 quality threshold and the strictest error-elimination algorithm, was used for CDR3 identification, clonotype clustering and error correction. A nonparametric unseen species model with Euler transformation was used to estimate a lower bound on total TCR beta diversity. TCRdb took the public reads, trimmed them with fastp at Q25, ran MiXCR for clone calling and kept in-frame beta chains. Every CDR3 protein is listed once, alongside the most common genes and DNA of its rows. What appears here as the V and J calls and clone size reflects TCRdb's work, not the paper's. The sample table shows about 940,000 distinct CDR3 sequences, and around 48% are seen once. Roughly 12% of the sample belongs to the ten largest clones.

The roughly 38 donors, aged about 6 to 95 years, were systemically healthy Caucasian individuals from Russia. Each donor gave about 9.7 milliliters of peripheral blood, drawn into EDTA-treated Vacutainer tubes. Ficoll-Paque density-gradient centrifugation was used to isolate PBMCs, with at least 7 million per sample. Total RNA was extracted from PBMCs with Trizol reagent, with at least 5 micrograms obtained per sample. Naive CD45RAhigh/CD27high T cell percentages were measured by flow cytometry on a PBMC aliquot from every donor. Sequencing used blood. The chain is encoded by TRBV27 joined to TRBJ2-1; the D gene is possibly TRBD2, with 5 bases matching. The source is a man aged 25 to 40 in good health. The CDR3 region: CASSLLWTQADEQFF. The DNA sequence reads TGTGCCAGCAGTCTCCTCTGGACTCAGGCGGATGAGCAGTTCTTC.